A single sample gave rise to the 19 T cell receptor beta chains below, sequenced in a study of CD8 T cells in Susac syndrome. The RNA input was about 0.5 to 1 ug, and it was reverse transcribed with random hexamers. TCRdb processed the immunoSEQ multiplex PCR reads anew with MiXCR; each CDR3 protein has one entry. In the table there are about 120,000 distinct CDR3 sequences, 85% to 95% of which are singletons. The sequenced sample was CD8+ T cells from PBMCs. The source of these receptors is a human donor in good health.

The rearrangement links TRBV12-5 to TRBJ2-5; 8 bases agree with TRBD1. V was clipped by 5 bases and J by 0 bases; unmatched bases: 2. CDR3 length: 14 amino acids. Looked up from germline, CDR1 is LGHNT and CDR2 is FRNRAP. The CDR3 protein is CASGRGQDQETQYF. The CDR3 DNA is TGTGCTAGTGGTAGGGGACAGGACCAAGAGACCCAGTACTTC. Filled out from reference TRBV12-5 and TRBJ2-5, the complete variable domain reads DARVTQTPRHKVTEMGQEVTMRCQPILGHNTVFWYRQTMMQGLELLAYFRNRAPLDDSGMPKDRFSAEMPDATLATLKIQPSEPRDSAVYFCASGRGQDQETQYFGPGTRLLVL.

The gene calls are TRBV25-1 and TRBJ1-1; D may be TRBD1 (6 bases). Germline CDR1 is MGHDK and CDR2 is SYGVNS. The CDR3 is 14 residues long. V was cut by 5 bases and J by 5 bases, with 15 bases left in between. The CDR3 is CASSTQGRGTEAFF. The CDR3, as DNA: TGTGCCAGCAGTACTCAGGGGAGAGGAACTGAAGCTTTCTTT. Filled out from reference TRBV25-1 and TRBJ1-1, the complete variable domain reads EADIYQTPRYLVIGTGKKITLECSQTMGHDKMYWYQQDPGMELHLIHYSYGVNSTEKGDLSSESTVSRIRTEHFPLTLESARPSHTSQYLCASSTQGRGTEAFFGQGTRLTVV.

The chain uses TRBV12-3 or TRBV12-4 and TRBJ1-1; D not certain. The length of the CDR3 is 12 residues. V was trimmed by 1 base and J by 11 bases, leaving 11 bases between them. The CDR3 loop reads CASSLGETRAFF. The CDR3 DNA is TGTGCCAGCAGTTTAGGAGAGACAAGGGCTTTCTTT.

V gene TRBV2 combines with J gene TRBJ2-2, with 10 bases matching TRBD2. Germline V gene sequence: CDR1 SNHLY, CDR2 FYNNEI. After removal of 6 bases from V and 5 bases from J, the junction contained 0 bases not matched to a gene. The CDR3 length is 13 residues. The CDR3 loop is CASRTSGTGELFF. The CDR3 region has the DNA TGTGCCAGCAGGACTAGCGGGACCGGGGAGCTGTTTTTT. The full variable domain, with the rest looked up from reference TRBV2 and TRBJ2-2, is EPEVTQTPSHQVTQMGQEVILRCVPISNHLYFYWYRQILGQKVEFLVSFYNNEISEKSEIFDDQFSVERPDGSNFTLKIRSTKLEDSAMYFCASRTSGTGELFFGEGSRLTVL.

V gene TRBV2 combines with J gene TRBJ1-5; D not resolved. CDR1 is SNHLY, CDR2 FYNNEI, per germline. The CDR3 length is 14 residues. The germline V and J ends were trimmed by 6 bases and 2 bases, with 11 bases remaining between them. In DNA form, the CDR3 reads TGTGCCAGCAGATGGGGTCCGGGCAATCAGCCCCAGCATTTT. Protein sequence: CASRWGPGNQPQHF.

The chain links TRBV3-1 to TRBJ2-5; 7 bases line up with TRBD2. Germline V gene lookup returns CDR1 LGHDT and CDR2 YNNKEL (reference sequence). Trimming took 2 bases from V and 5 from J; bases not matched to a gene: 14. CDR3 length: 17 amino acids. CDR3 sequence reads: CASSQSQRAGSGETQYF. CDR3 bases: TGTGCCAGCAGCCAAAGTCAACGAGCGGGATCCGGGGAGACCCAGTACTTC.

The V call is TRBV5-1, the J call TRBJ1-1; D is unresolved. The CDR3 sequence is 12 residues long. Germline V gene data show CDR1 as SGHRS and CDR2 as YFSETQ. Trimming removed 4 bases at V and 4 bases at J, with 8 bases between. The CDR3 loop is CASSLESTEAFF. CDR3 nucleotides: TGCGCCAGCAGCCTGGAGAGCACTGAAGCTTTCTTT.

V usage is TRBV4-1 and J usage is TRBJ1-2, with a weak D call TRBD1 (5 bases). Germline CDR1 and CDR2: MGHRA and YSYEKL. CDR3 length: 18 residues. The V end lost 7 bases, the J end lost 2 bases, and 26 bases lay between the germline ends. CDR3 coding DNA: TGCGCCAGCACCCTTTTTGGGGCAGGAGATAACCAAAACTATGGCTACACCTTC. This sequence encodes CASTLFGAGDNQNYGYTF.

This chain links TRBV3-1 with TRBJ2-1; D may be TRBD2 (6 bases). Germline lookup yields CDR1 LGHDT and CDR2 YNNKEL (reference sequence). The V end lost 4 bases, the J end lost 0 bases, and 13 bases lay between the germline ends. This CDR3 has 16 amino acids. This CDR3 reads CASSPTLAPSYNEQFF. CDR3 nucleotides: TGTGCCAGCAGCCCAACCCTAGCGCCCTCCTACAATGAGCAGTTCTTC.

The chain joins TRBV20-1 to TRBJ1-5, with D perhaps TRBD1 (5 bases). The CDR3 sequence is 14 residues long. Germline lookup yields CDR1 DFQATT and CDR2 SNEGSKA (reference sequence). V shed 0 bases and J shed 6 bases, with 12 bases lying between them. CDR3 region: CSARDLGESQPQHF. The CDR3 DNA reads TGCAGTGCTAGAGATTTGGGGGAGAGTCAGCCCCAGCATTTT.

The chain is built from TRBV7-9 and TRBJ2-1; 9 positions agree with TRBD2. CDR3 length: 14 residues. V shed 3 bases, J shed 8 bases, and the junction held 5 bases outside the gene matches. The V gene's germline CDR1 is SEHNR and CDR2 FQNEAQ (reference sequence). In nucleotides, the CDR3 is TGTGCCAGCAGCTTTCAGCGGGGGGAGGATGAGCAGTTCTTC. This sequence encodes CASSFQRGEDEQFF.

CDR3 sequence reads: CASSLTRHEQYF. DNA of the CDR3: TGTGCCAGCAGTTTAACCAGGCACGAGCAGTACTTC. The J gene is TRBJ2-7, the V gene TRBV12-3 or TRBV12-4; D uncertain. The V end lost 2 bases, the J end lost 5 bases, and 7 bases lay between the germline ends. CDR3 length: 12 amino acids.

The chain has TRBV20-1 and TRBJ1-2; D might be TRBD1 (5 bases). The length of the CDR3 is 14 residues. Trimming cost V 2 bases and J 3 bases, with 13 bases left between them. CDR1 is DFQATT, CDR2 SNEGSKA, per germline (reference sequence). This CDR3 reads CSARKPGNDYGYTF. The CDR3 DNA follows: TGCAGTGCTAGAAAACCAGGGAACGACTATGGCTACACCTTC.

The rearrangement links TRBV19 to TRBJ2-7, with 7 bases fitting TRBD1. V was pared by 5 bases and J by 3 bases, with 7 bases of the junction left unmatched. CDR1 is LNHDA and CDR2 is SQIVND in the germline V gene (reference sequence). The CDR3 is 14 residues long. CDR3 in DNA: TGTGCCAGTAGTCTTGGGAACAGGGGCTACGAGCAGTACTTC. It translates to CASSLGNRGYEQYF.

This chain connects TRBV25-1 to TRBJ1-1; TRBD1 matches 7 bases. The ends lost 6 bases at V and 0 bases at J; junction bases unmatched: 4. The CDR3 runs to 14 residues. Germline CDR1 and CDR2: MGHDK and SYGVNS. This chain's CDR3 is CASRETGMNTEAFF. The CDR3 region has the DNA TGTGCCAGCAGGGAGACAGGGATGAACACTGAAGCTTTCTTT.

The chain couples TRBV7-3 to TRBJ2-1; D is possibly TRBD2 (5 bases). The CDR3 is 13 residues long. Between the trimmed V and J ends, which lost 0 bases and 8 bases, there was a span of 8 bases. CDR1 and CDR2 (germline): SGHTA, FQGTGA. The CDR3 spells CASSLTGDDEQFF. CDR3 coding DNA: TGTGCCAGCAGCTTAACGGGAGATGATGAGCAGTTCTTC.

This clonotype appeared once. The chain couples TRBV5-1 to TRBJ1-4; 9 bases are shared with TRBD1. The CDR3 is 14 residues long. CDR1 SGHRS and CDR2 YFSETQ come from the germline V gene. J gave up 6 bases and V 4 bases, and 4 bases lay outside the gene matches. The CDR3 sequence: CASSADRGDEKLFF. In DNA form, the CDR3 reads TGCGCCAGCAGCGCCGACAGGGGGGATGAAAAACTGTTTTTT.

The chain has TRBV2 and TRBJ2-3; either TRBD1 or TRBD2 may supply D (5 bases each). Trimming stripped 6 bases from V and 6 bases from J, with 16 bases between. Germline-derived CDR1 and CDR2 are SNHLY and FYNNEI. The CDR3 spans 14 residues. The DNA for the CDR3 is TGTGCCAGCAGCGGGGCGGTAGTCCTGGATACGCAGTATTTT. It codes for CASSGAVVLDTQYF.

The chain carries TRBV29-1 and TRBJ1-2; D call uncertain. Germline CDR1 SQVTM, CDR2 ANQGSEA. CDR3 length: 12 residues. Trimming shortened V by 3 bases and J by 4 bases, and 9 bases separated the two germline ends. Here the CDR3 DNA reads TGCAGCGTTGATGAGGCTGCCTATGGCTACACCTTC. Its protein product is CSVDEAAYGYTF. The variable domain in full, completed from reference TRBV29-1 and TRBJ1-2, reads SAVISQKPSRDICQRGTSLTIQCQVDSQVTMMFWYRQQPGQSLTLIATANQGSEATYESGFVIDKFPISRPNLTFSTLTVSNMSPEDSSIYLCSVDEAAYGYTFGSGTRLTVV.